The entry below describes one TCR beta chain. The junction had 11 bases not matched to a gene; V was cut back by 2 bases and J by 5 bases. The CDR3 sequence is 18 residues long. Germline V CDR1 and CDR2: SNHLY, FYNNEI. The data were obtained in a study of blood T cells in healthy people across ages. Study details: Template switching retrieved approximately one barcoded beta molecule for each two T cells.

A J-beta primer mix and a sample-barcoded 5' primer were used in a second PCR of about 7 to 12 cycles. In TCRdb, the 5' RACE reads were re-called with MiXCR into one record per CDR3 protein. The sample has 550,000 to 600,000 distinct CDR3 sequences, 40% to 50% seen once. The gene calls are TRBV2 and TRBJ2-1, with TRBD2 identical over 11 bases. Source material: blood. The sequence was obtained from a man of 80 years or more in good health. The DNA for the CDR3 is TGTGCCAGCAGTGAATCAAACTTGGTGACTAGCGGGGACAATGAGCAGTTCTTC. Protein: CASSESNLVTSGDNEQFF.